This entry lists 22 T cell receptor beta chains sequenced from one sample in a study of shared clonotypes between healthy human individuals. Some clones are missing from TCRdb's copy, which holds only in-frame ones; the method was immunoSEQ multiplex PCR. The data hold fewer than 650,000 clones, with less than 80% observed a single time. Source material: PBMCs. All receptors derive from a woman aged 40 to 55 in good health. Some clones in this sample may be carry-over from other donors' samples.

This clone is a singleton in its sample. The same CDR3 also results from other DNA sequences found in this sample. The CDR3 reads CASSLSGYEQYF. In DNA, the CDR3 is TGTGCCAGCAGTTTGAGCGGGTACGAGCAGTACTTC. The J gene is TRBJ2-7, the V gene TRBV28; the D gene is possibly TRBD2 (6 bases). The CDR3 totals 12 residues. Trimming left V 3 bases short and J 4 bases short, with 7 bases between. Germline lookup yields CDR1 MDHEN and CDR2 SYDVKM.

The rearrangement uses TRBV4-1 and TRBJ1-4, with D maybe TRBD1 (6 bases). V was trimmed by 1 base and J by 3 bases, leaving 12 bases between them. The germline CDR1 and CDR2 sequences are MGHRA and YSYEKL. The CDR3 runs 16 residues. CDR3 sequence: CASSQVGPGANEKLFF. CDR3 in DNA: TGCGCCAGCAGCCAAGTAGGTCCAGGGGCTAATGAAAAACTGTTTTTT.

Note on this clone: A far larger clone is only one base removed, so a read error is likely. The V and J genes are TRBV6-5 and TRBJ1-5; 7 nucleotides align to TRBD1. CDR1 and CDR2 (germline): MNHEY, SVGAGI. After removal of 5 bases from V and 9 bases from J, the junction contained 13 bases not matched to a gene. The CDR3 has 15 residues. CDR3: CASSGQTGHSRPQHF. The CDR3 coding sequence is TGTGCCAGCAGTGGGCAGACAGGGCATAGTCGGCCCCAGCATTTT.

The J gene is TRBJ2-5, the V gene TRBV28; 7 nucleotides align to TRBD2. CDR3 length: 15 amino acids. The V and J ends lost 5 bases and 4 bases, in that order; junction bases with no gene match: 10. In germline, CDR1 is MDHEN, CDR2 SYDVKM. The CDR3, as DNA: TGTGCCAGCAGTCCCCCCCCGGGAGGAGGAGAGACCCAGTACTTC. This translates into CASSPPPGGGETQYF. Based on the CDR3 plus reference TRBV28 and TRBJ2-5, the full variable domain is DVKVTQSSRYLVKRTGEKVFLECVQDMDHENMFWYRQDPGLGLRLIYFSYDVKMKEKGDIPEGYSVSREKKERFSLILESASTNQTSMYLCASSPPPGGGETQYFGPGTRLLVL.

The J gene is TRBJ2-1, the V gene TRBV5-1; TRBD1 agrees at 7 bases. The CDR3 covers 15 residues. Losses at the gene ends were 3 bases for V and 9 bases for J; bases not matched to a gene: 12. Looked up from germline, CDR1 is SGHRS and CDR2 is YFSETQ. The CDR3 sequence: CASSSGTDFRGEQFF. The CDR3 DNA follows: TGCGCCAGCAGCTCCGGGACAGACTTTCGGGGTGAGCAGTTCTTC.

This clone was detected ten times or more. The chain combines TRBV27 with TRBJ2-1; the D call may be TRBD1 or TRBD2 (5 bases each). The germline gives CDR1 MNHEY, CDR2 SMNVEV (reference sequence). The V end was cut by 7 bases, the J end by 0 bases, with 10 bases between. This CDR3 is built from 14 residues. CDR3 residues: CASKRGRSYNEQFF. CDR3 nucleotide sequence: TGTGCCAGCAAGAGGGGCCGCTCCTACAATGAGCAGTTCTTC.

Many counts were recorded for this clone. The chain is built from TRBV5-6 and TRBJ2-7, with TRBD1 identical over 8 bases. The CDR3 contains 14 residues. The junction had 4 bases not matched to a gene; V was cut back by 0 bases and J by 5 bases. Germline values: CDR1 SGHDT, CDR2 YYEEEE. In DNA form, the CDR3 reads TGTGCCAGCAGCTTGGGACAGGGGCTCCACGAGCAGTACTTC. Its translation is CASSLGQGLHEQYF.

This clone came up a few times. A far larger clone is one base from this, pointing to a likely read error. At the DNA level, this CDR3 is encoded by other sequences in the same sample as well. The chain employs TRBV30 and TRBJ2-7; no firm D call. Germline V gene lookup returns CDR1 GTSNPN and CDR2 SVGIG (reference sequence). This CDR3 has 13 amino acids. The chain's CDR3 is CAWSVSFESEQYF. CDR3 nucleotides: TGTGCTTGGAGTGTGTCCTTCGAAAGCGAGCAGTACTTC.

This clone was recorded a few times. This chain connects TRBV29-1 to TRBJ2-3, with 7 bases aligning to TRBD2. Trimming removed 5 bases from V and 2 bases from J; junction bases left unmatched: 7. The CDR3 is 14 residues long. Germline CDR1 is SQVTM and CDR2 is ANQGSEA. The CDR3 protein is CSVLLAASTDTQYF. CDR3 nucleotide sequence: TGCAGCGTTCTCCTAGCGGCCTCCACAGATACGCAGTATTTT.

This chain connects TRBV7-6 to TRBJ2-7; tentative D call: TRBD2 (5 bases). Trimming stripped 1 base from V and 7 bases from J, with 14 bases between. The CDR3 is 14 residues long. The germline gives CDR1 SGHVS, CDR2 FNYEAQ. CDR3 residues: CASSLGWATGEQYF. CDR3 nucleotides: TGTGCCAGCAGCTTAGGCTGGGCTACGGGGGAGCAGTACTTC.

This clone was detected a few times. The V gene is TRBV5-1, the J gene TRBJ2-7, with unresolved D. In germline, CDR1 is SGHRS, CDR2 YFSETQ. This CDR3 spans 16 amino acids. Trimming left V 2 bases short and J 0 bases short, with 15 bases between. The CDR3 sequence: CASSFDAQASSYEQYF. The CDR3 DNA is TGCGCCAGCAGCTTTGACGCGCAGGCCAGCTCCTACGAGCAGTACTTC.

This chain links TRBV2 with TRBJ1-5; possible D gene TRBD1, 5 bases. Germline assignment: CDR1 SNHLY and CDR2 FYNNEI. V lost 5 bases to trimming and J lost 4 bases, with 9 bases between them. CDR3 length: 13 residues. The CDR3 coding sequence is TGTGCCAGCAGTAAGGCAGGGAATCAGCCCCAGCATTTT. Protein: CASSKAGNQPQHF.

In regard to this clone: This same CDR3 is encoded by further DNA sequences in the sample. The rearrangement links TRBV5-4 to TRBJ2-3, with 9 bases aligning to TRBD2. The CDR3 sequence is 13 residues long. Trimming removed 0 bases from V and 11 bases from J; junction bases left unmatched: 4. Germline V gene sequence: CDR1 SGHNT, CDR2 YYREEE (reference sequence). The CDR3 protein is CASSLEAGGGQYF. The CDR3 DNA reads as TGTGCCAGCAGCTTGGAGGCGGGAGGGGGGCAGTATTTT.

The chain is built from TRBV27 and TRBJ2-6, with 7 positions matching TRBD2. The CDR3 contains 14 residues. V was clipped by 8 bases and J by 3 bases; unmatched bases: 4. Per the germline V gene, CDR1 is MNHEY and CDR2 is SMNVEV (reference sequence). Here the CDR3 reads CASGRGVGANVLTF. The DNA of the CDR3 is TGTGCCAGCGGGAGGGGTGTTGGGGCCAACGTCCTGACTTTC.

This clone appeared a single time. The J gene is TRBJ1-1, the V gene TRBV7-3, with a possible D match to TRBD1 (5 bases). From germline, CDR1 is SGHTA and CDR2 FQGTGA. CDR3 length: 16 residues. The V end was cut by 2 bases, the J end by 4 bases, with 17 bases between. CDR3: CASSLSTQGGSTEAFF. CDR3 bases: TGTGCCAGCAGCTTATCTACGCAGGGAGGGTCCACTGAAGCTTTCTTT.

The sample holds a few counts of this clone. The rearrangement joins TRBV6-4 to TRBJ2-3; 9 positions agree with TRBD1. Germline CDR1 is MRHNA and CDR2 is SNTAGT. V dropped 2 bases and J dropped 3; count of bases not matched to a gene: 3. This CDR3 contains 15 residues. CDR3 region: CASSDGGQGTDTQYF. In nucleotides, the CDR3 is TGTGCCAGCAGTGACGGGGGACAGGGAACAGATACGCAGTATTTT.

The CDR3 is CASSPRGRNQVTEAFF. CDR3 nucleotide sequence: TGTGCCAGCAGCCCCAGGGGGAGAAACCAGGTCACTGAAGCTTTCTTT. The V call is TRBV7-8, the J call TRBJ1-1, with 7 nucleotides matching TRBD1. The CDR3 has 16 residues. V shed 5 bases, J shed 4 bases, and the junction held 13 bases outside the gene matches. CDR1 is SGHVS and CDR2 is FQNEAQ in the germline V gene.

V usage is TRBV27 and J usage is TRBJ2-7; weak D call: TRBD1 (6 bases). The CDR3 extends over 13 amino acids. Germline CDR1 is MNHEY and CDR2 is SMNVEV (reference sequence). V lost 5 bases to trimming and J lost 4 bases, with 12 bases between them. CDR3: CASSKGDFYEQYF. The CDR3 nucleotides are TGTGCCAGCAGTAAGGGGGATTTTTACGAGCAGTACTTC.

On this clone itself: This likely traces to a read error, being one base from a far larger clone. This chain links TRBV5-1 with TRBJ2-3; D possibly corresponds to TRBD1 (5 bases). The CDR3 covers 14 residues. Germline assignment: CDR1 SGHRS and CDR2 YFSETQ. This CDR3 reads CASLRGGSTDTQCF. The CDR3 DNA reads as TGCGCCAGCTTAAGGGGCGGTAGCACAGATACGCAGTGTTTT.

The chain recombines TRBV6-6 with TRBJ2-3; D may be TRBD1 or TRBD2 (6 bases each). Germline CDR1 reads MNHNY; CDR2 reads SVGAGI (reference sequence). The V gene lost 5 bases and the J gene lost 0 bases, with 12 bases spanning the gap. This CDR3 is 15 amino acids long. The CDR3, as DNA: TGTGCCAGCAGTCCTTTAGGGGGGAGCACAGATACGCAGTATTTT. It encodes CASSPLGGSTDTQYF.

V is TRBV4-1 and J is TRBJ2-1; D may be TRBD2 (6 bases). Trimming removed 6 bases from V and 4 bases from J, with 19 bases in between. CDR1 is MGHRA, CDR2 YSYEKL, per germline. This CDR3 is 16 amino acids long. CDR3 DNA sequence: TGCGCCAGCAGACCCGCCCTGACGCGGGATTACAATGAGCAGTTCTTC. Its protein product is CASRPALTRDYNEQFF.

The V and J genes are TRBV5-4 and TRBJ2-1; D is possibly TRBD2 (5 bases). The CDR3 consists of 17 residues. V was pared by 3 bases and J by 6 bases, with 22 bases between. The germline V gene encodes CDR1 SGHNT and CDR2 YYREEE (reference sequence). In DNA, the CDR3 is TGTGCCAGCAGCTACCTCCTTTTCGGACTCTCCGGCAATGAGCAGTTCTTC. It encodes CASSYLLFGLSGNEQFF.